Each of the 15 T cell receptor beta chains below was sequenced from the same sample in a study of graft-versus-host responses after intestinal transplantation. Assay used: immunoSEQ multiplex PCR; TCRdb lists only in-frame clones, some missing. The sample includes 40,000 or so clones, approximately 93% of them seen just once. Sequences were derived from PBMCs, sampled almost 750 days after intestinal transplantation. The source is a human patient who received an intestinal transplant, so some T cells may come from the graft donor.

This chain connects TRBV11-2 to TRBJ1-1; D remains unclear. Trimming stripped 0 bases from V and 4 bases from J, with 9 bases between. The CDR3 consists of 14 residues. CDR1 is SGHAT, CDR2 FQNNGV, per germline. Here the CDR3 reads CASSLDPRSTEAFF. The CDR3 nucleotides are TGTGCCAGCAGCTTAGATCCAAGGAGCACTGAAGCTTTCTTT.

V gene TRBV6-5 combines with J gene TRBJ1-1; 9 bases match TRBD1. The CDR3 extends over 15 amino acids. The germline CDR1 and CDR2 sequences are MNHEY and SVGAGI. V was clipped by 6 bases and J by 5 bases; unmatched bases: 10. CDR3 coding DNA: TGTGCCAGCAGCATGGACAGGGGTGTTCGGACTGAAGCTTTCTTT. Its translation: CASSMDRGVRTEAFF.

CDR3 region: CASSLGHNNEQFF. CDR3 DNA: TGTGCCAGCAGCTTAGGCCACAACAATGAGCAGTTCTTC. V gene TRBV11-2 combines with J gene TRBJ2-1; D is undetermined. Trimming left V 1 base short and J 5 bases short, with 6 bases between. The CDR3 contains 13 residues. CDR1 is SGHAT and CDR2 is FQNNGV in the germline V gene.

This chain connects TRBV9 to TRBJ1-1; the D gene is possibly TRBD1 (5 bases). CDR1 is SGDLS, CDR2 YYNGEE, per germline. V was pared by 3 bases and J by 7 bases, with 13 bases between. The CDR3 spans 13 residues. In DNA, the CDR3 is TGTGCCAGCAGCGCGGGGACCTCCGGTGAAGCTTTCTTT. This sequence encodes CASSAGTSGEAFF.

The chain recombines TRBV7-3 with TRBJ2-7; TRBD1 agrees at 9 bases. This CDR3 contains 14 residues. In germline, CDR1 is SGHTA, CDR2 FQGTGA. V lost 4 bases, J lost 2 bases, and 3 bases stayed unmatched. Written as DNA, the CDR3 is TGTGCCAGCAGCTCCACAGGGGGCCCCTACGAGCAGTACTTC. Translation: CASSSTGGPYEQYF. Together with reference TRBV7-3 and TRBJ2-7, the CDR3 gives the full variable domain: GAGVSQTPSNKVTEKGKYVELRCDPISGHTALYWYRQSLGQGPEFLIYFQGTGAADDSGLPNDRFFAVRPEGSVSTLKIQRTERGDSAVYLCASSSTGGPYEQYFGPGTRLTVT.

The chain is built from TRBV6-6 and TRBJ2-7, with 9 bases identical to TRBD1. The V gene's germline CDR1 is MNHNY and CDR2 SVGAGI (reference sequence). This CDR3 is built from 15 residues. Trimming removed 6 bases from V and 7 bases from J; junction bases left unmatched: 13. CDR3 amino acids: CASRDRGSVLWEQYF. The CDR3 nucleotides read TGTGCCAGCAGGGACAGGGGTTCCGTGTTGTGGGAGCAGTACTTC.

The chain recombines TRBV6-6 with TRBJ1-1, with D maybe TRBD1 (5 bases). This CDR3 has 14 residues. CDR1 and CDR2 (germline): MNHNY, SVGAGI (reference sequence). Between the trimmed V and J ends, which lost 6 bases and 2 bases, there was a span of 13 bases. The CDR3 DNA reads TGTGCCAGCAGGGTTAGACAGCACAACACTGAAGCTTTCTTT. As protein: CASRVRQHNTEAFF.

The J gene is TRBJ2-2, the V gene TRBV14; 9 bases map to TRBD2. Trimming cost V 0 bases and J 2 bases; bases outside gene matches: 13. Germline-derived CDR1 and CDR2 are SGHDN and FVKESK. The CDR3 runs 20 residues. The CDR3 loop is CASSQDTLSSGRLNTGELFF. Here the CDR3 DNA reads TGTGCCAGCAGCCAAGATACGCTTTCCAGCGGGAGGCTCAACACCGGGGAGCTGTTTTTT.

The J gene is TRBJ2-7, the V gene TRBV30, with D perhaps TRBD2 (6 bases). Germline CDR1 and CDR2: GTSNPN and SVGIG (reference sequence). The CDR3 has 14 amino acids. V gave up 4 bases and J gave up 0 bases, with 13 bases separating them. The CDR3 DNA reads TGTGCCTGGACCCCTCGGGAGAACTCCTACGAGCAGTACTTC. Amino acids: CAWTPRENSYEQYF. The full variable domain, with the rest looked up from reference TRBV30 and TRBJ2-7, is SQTIHQWPATLVQPVGSPLSLECTVEGTSNPNLYWYRQAAGRGLQLLFYSVGIGQISSEVPQNLSASRPQDRQFILSSKKLLLSDSGFYLCAWTPRENSYEQYFGPGTRLTVT.

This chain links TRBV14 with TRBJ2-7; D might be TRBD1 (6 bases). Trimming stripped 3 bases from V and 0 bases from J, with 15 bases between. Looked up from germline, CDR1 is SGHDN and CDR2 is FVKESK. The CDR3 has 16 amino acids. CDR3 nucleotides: TGTGCCAGCAGCCATAGTCAGGGGAAGAGCTCCTACGAGCAGTACTTC. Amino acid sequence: CASSHSQGKSSYEQYF.

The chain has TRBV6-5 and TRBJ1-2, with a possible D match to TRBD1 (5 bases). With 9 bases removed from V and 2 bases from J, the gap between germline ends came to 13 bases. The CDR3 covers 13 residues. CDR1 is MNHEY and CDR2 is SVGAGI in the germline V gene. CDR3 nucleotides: TGTGCCAGTAGATTGACAGAGAACTATGGCTACACCTTC. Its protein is CASRLTENYGYTF.

Written as DNA, the CDR3 is TGTGCCAGCACCCACTCTAGCGGGTCGCCCAATGAGCAGTTCTTC. Amino acid sequence: CASTHSSGSPNEQFF. V and J are TRBV6-1 and TRBJ2-1, with 8 bases matching TRBD2. The CDR3 contains 15 residues. Germline V CDR1 and CDR2: MNHNS, SASEGT. V was clipped by 7 bases and J by 6 bases; unmatched bases: 11.

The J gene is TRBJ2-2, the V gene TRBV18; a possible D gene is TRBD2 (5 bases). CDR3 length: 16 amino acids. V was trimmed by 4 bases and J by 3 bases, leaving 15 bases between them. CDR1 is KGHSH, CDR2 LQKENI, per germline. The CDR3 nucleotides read TGTGCCAGCTCACTTAAATCCAGCGGATACACCGGGGAGCTGTTTTTT. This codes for CASSLKSSGYTGELFF.

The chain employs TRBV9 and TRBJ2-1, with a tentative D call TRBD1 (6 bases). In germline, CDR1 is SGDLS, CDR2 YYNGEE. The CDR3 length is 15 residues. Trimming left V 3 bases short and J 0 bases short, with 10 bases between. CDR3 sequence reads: CASSGEDSSYNEQFF. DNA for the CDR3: TGTGCCAGCAGCGGAGAGGACAGCTCCTACAATGAGCAGTTCTTC.

The CDR3 DNA is TGTGCCAGCAGTGTAGAGGACAGAATAAACTCACCCCTCCACTTT. Translating gives CASSVEDRINSPLHF. The chain employs TRBV25-1 and TRBJ1-6; D is possibly TRBD1 (6 bases). Germline CDR1 and CDR2: MGHDK and SYGVNS. The V gene lost 4 bases and the J gene lost 10 bases, with 17 bases spanning the gap. The CDR3 length is 15 residues.